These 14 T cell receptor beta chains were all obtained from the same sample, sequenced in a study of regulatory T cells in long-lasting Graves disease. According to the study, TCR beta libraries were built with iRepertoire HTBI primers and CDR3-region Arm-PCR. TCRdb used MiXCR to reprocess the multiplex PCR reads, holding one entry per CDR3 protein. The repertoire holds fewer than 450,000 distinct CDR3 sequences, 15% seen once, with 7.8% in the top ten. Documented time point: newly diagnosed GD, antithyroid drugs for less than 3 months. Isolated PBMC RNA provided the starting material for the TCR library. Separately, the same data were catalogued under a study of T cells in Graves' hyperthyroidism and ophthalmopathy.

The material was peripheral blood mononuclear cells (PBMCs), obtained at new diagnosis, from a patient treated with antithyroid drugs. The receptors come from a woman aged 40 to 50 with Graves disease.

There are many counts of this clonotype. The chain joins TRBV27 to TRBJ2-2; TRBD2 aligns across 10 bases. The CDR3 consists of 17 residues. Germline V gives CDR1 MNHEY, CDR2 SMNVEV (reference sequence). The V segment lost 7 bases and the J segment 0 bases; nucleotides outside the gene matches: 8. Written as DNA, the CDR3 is TGTGCCAGCAAAAGGCGGACTAGCGGAACGAACACCGGGGAGCTGTTTTTT. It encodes CASKRRTSGTNTGELFF.

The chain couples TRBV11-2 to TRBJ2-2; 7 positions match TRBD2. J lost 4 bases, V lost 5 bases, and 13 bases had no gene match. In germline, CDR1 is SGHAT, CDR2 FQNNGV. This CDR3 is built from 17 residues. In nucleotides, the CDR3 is TGTGCCAGCAGCACCCGATCGGCGGGAGCGGGCACCGGGGAGCTGTTTTTT. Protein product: CASSTRSAGAGTGELFF.

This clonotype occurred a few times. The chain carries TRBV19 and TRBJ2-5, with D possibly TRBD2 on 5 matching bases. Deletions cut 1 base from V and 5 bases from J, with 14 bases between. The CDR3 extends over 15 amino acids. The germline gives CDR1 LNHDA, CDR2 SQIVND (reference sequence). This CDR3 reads CASSIVKGVEETQYF. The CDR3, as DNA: TGTGCCAGTAGTATAGTAAAGGGAGTAGAGGAGACCCAGTACTTC.

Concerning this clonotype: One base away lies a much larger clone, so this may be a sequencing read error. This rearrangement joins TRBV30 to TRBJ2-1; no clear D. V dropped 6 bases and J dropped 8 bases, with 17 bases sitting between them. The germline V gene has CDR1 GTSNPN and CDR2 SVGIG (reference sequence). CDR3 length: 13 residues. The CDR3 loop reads CACSPPPVDEQFF. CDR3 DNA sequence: TGTGCCTGTAGCCCACCCCCGGTAGATGAGCAGTTCTTC.

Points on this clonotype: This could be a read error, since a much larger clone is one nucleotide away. CDR3 loop: CASKGAEHTGELLF. CDR3 sequence (DNA): TGTGCCAGCAAAGGGGCGGAGCACACCGGGGAGCTGTTATTT. This chain links TRBV27 with TRBJ2-2; D tentatively fits TRBD1 or TRBD2 (5 bases each). Germline V gives CDR1 MNHEY, CDR2 SMNVEV (reference sequence). The length of the CDR3 is 14 residues.

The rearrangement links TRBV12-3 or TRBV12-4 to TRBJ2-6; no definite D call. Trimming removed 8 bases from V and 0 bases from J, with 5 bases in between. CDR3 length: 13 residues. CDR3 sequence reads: CASGISGANVLTF. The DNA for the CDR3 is TGTGCCAGCGGCATCTCTGGGGCCAACGTCCTGACTTTC.

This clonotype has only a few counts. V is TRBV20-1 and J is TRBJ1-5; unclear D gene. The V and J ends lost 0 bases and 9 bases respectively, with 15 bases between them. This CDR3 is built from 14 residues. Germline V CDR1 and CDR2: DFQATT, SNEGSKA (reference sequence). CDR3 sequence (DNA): TGCAGTGCTAGAGATCTAAAGGGCGTATGGCCCCAGCATTTT. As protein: CSARDLKGVWPQHF.

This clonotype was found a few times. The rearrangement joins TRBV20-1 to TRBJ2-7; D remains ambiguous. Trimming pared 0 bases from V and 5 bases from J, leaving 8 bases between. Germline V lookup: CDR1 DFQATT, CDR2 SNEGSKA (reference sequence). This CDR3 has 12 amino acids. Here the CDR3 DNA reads TGCAGTGCTAGAGATCGGGCCGACGAGCAGTACTTC. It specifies CSARDRADEQYF.

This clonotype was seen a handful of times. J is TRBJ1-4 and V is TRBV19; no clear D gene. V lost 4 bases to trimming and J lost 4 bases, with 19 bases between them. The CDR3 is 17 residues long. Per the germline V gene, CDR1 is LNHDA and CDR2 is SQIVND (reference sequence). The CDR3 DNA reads TGTGCCAGTAGTAGTTTGTCTTCGGGAGGAAATAATGAAAAACTGTTTTTT. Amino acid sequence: CASSSLSSGGNNEKLFF.

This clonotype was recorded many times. The DNA of the CDR3 is TGTGCCAGCAGTTTATCTCCCGGGACCCCCCGGGGTTCACCCCTCCACTTT. This gives the protein CASSLSPGTPRGSPLHF. The chain couples TRBV27 to TRBJ1-6, with a tentative D call TRBD1 (5 bases). Per the germline V gene, CDR1 is MNHEY and CDR2 is SMNVEV (reference sequence). CDR3 length: 17 residues. Between the trimmed V and J ends, which lost 0 bases and 9 bases, there was a span of 18 bases.

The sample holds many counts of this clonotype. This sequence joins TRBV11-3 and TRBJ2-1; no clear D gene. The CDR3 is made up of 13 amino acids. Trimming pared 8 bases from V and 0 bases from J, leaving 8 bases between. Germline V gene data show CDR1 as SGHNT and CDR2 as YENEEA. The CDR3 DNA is TGTGCCAGCTGTGATTTCTCCTACAATGAGCAGTTCTTC. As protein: CASCDFSYNEQFF. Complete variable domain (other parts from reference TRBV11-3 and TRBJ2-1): EAGVVQSPRYKIIEKKQPVAFWCNPISGHNTLYWYLQNLGQGPELLIRYENEEAVDDSQLPKDRFSAERLKGVDSTLKIQPAELGDSAVYLCASCDFSYNEQFFGPGTRLTVL.

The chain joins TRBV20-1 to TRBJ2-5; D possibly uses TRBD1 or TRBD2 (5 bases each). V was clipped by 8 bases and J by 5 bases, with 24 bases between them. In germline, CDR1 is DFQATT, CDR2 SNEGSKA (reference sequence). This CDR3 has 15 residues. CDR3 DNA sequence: TGCAGTTGCAGAGGGGTAGAAGGCGTGTTCGAGACCCAGTACTTC. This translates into CSCRGVEGVFETQYF.

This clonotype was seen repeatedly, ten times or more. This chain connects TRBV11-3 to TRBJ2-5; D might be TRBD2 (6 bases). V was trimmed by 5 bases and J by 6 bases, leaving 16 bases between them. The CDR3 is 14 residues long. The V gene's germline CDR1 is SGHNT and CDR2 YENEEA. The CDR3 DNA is TGTGCCAGCAGCAATACAGCGGGCGTGAAGACCCAGTACTTC. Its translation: CASSNTAGVKTQYF.

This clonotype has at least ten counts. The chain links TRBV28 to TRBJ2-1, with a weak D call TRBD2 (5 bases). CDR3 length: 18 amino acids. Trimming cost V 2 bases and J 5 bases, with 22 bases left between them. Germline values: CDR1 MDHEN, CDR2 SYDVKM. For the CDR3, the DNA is TGTGCCAGCAGTTTAACTTTGGGGTACGGGCTAGCAAACAATGAGCAGTTCTTC. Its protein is CASSLTLGYGLANNEQFF.